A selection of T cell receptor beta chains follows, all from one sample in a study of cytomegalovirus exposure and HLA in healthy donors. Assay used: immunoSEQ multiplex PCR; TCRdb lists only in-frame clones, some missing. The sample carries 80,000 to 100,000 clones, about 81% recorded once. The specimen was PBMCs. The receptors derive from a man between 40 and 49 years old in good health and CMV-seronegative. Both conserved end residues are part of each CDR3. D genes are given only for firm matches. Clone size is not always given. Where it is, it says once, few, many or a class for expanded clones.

CDR3aa: CASRSGALDTGELFF
CDR3nt: TGTGCCAGCAGGTCAGGGGCACTGGACACCGGGGAGCTGTTTTTT
v_gene: TRBV6-1
j_gene: TRBJ2-2
d_gene: NA
abundance: once

CDR3aa: CATSRGGTGTSGSYEQYF
CDR3nt: TGTGCCACCAGCAGAGGAGGGACCGGGACTAGCGGGTCCTACGAGCAGTACTTC
v_gene: TRBV15
j_gene: TRBJ2-7
d_gene: TRBD2
abundance: once

CDR3aa: CASSLGQGAYGYTF
CDR3nt: TGCGCCAGCAGCTTGGGACAGGGGGCATATGGCTACACCTTC
v_gene: TRBV5-1
j_gene: TRBJ1-2
d_gene: TRBD1
abundance: NA

CDR3aa: CASRLTGPRTEAFF
CDR3nt: TGTGCCAGCCGCTTGACAGGGCCGAGGACTGAAGCTTTCTTT
v_gene: TRBV27
j_gene: TRBJ1-1
d_gene: TRBD1
abundance: NA

CDR3aa: CASSVAKGLTNEQFF
CDR3nt: TGTGCCAGCAGCGTAGCCAAGGGACTGACCAATGAGCAGTTCTTC
v_gene: TRBV9
j_gene: TRBJ2-1
d_gene: NA
abundance: NA

CDR3aa: CASREGPIYEQYF
CDR3nt: TGTGCCAGCAGGGAGGGACCAATCTACGAGCAGTACTTC
v_gene: TRBV11-2
j_gene: TRBJ2-7
d_gene: NA
abundance: NA

CDR3aa: CASSLGGQGNEKLFF
CDR3nt: TGTGCCAGCAGCTTGGGCGGACAGGGTAATGAAAAACTGTTTTTT
v_gene: TRBV5-4
j_gene: TRBJ1-4
d_gene: TRBD1
abundance: NA

CDR3aa: CASRGSLAEKLFF
CDR3nt: TGTGCCAGCAGGGGGAGTCTCGCTGAAAAACTGTTTTTT
v_gene: TRBV27
j_gene: TRBJ1-4
d_gene: NA
abundance: NA

CDR3aa: CASSTGRGRDGYTF
CDR3nt: TGTGCCAGTAGTACCGGGCGGGGGCGTGATGGCTACACCTTC
v_gene: TRBV19
j_gene: TRBJ1-2
d_gene: NA
abundance: NA

CDR3aa: CASSPRTGNTEAFF
CDR3nt: TGTGCCAGCAGTCCGAGGACAGGGAACACTGAAGCTTTCTTT
v_gene: TRBV27
j_gene: TRBJ1-1
d_gene: TRBD1
abundance: NA

CDR3aa: CASSSTPTTSVQETQYF
CDR3nt: TGTGCCAGCAGCTCCACCCCAACTACTAGCGTACAAGAGACCCAGTACTTC
v_gene: TRBV7-6
j_gene: TRBJ2-5
d_gene: TRBD2
abundance: NA

CDR3aa: CASSQDPLGQGIREQFF
CDR3nt: TGCGCCAGCAGCCAAGATCCGTTAGGCCAGGGAATCCGTGAGCAGTTCTTC
v_gene: TRBV4-1
j_gene: TRBJ2-1
d_gene: NA
abundance: NA

CDR3aa: CASSLGSSGTYEQYF
CDR3nt: TGTGCCAGCAGCTTAGGTTCCTCAGGGACCTACGAGCAGTACTTC
v_gene: TRBV11-2
j_gene: TRBJ2-7
d_gene: NA
abundance: few

CDR3aa: CASSESSQPQHF
CDR3nt: TGTGCCAGCAGTGAATCTTCTCAGCCCCAGCATTTT
v_gene: TRBV2
j_gene: TRBJ1-5
d_gene: NA
abundance: NA

CDR3aa: CASRVAGGLETQYF
CDR3nt: TGTGCCAGCAGAGTAGCGGGGGGGCTTGAGACCCAGTACTTC
v_gene: TRBV7-2
j_gene: TRBJ2-5
d_gene: TRBD2
abundance: once

CDR3aa: CASSLSIGGGEYNEQFF
CDR3nt: TGTGCCAGCAGCTTGTCCATAGGCGGGGGGGAATACAATGAGCAGTTCTTC
v_gene: TRBV5-5
j_gene: TRBJ2-1
d_gene: TRBD2
abundance: once

CDR3aa: CASSQAPGVGNQPQHF
CDR3nt: TGCGCCAGCAGCCAAGCGCCAGGGGTCGGCAATCAGCCCCAGCATTTT
v_gene: TRBV4-1
j_gene: TRBJ1-5
d_gene: NA
abundance: once

CDR3aa: CAIKGQGRGDTQYF
CDR3nt: TGTGCCATCAAGGGACAGGGGAGAGGAGATACGCAGTATTTT
v_gene: TRBV10-3
j_gene: TRBJ2-3
d_gene: TRBD1
abundance: NA

CDR3aa: CASSQGESGGKLFF
CDR3nt: TGTGCCAGCAGCCAAGGGGAAAGCGGGGGAAAACTGTTTTTT
v_gene: TRBV14
j_gene: TRBJ1-4
d_gene: NA
abundance: NA

CDR3aa: CAISLQGASTDTQYF
CDR3nt: TGTGCCATCAGTCTACAGGGGGCTAGCACAGATACGCAGTATTTT
v_gene: TRBV10-3
j_gene: TRBJ2-3
d_gene: TRBD1
abundance: NA

CDR3aa: CASSQYIGQAETQYF
CDR3nt: TGTGCCAGCAGTCAGTACATTGGACAGGCCGAGACCCAGTACTTC
v_gene: TRBV27
j_gene: TRBJ2-5
d_gene: TRBD1
abundance: NA

CDR3aa: CASSEFREDSSYEQYF
CDR3nt: TGTGCCAGCAGTGAATTCAGAGAGGACAGCTCCTACGAGCAGTACTTC
v_gene: TRBV25-1
j_gene: TRBJ2-7
d_gene: NA
abundance: NA

CDR3aa: CASSGSTGNNQPQHF
CDR3nt: TGTGCCAGCAGCGGATCTACAGGGAACAATCAGCCCCAGCATTTT
v_gene: TRBV5-6
j_gene: TRBJ1-5
d_gene: NA
abundance: NA

CDR3aa: CASSNQGIQGTGELFF
CDR3nt: TGTGCCAGCAGTAATCAGGGTATTCAGGGCACCGGGGAGCTGTTTTTT
v_gene: TRBV28
j_gene: TRBJ2-2
d_gene: NA
abundance: NA

CDR3aa: CASSSQRTGVTGNTIYF
CDR3nt: TGTGCCAGTAGTAGTCAACGAACAGGGGTGACTGGAAACACCATATATTTT
v_gene: TRBV19
j_gene: TRBJ1-3
d_gene: TRBD1
abundance: once

CDR3aa: CASRRTDNTGELFF
CDR3nt: TGTGCCAGCAGACGGACAGATAACACCGGGGAGCTGTTTTTT
v_gene: TRBV2
j_gene: TRBJ2-2
d_gene: NA
abundance: NA

CDR3aa: CASSLPTGGGETQYF
CDR3nt: TGCGCCAGCAGCCTCCCGACAGGGGGCGGGGAGACCCAGTACTTC
v_gene: TRBV4-1
j_gene: TRBJ2-5
d_gene: TRBD1
abundance: few

CDR3aa: CASSSQGSGNTIYF
CDR3nt: TGTGCCAGCAGCTCGCAGGGGTCTGGAAACACCATATATTTT
v_gene: TRBV7-6
j_gene: TRBJ1-3
d_gene: NA
abundance: NA

CDR3aa: CASSYRVSVNEKLFF
CDR3nt: TGTGCCAGCAGTTACAGGGTGTCGGTTAATGAAAAACTGTTTTTT
v_gene: TRBV27
j_gene: TRBJ1-4
d_gene: NA
abundance: NA

CDR3aa: CATRASGLHQPQHF
CDR3nt: TGTGCCACCCGGGCTTCCGGACTGCATCAGCCCCAGCATTTT
v_gene: TRBV19
j_gene: TRBJ1-5
d_gene: NA
abundance: NA

CDR3aa: CASSAGQGASYNSPLHF
CDR3nt: TGTGCCAGCAGTGCGGGACAGGGGGCATCCTATAATTCACCCCTCCACTTT
v_gene: TRBV6-1
j_gene: TRBJ1-6
d_gene: TRBD1
abundance: NA

CDR3aa: CASKEGRIYGYTF
CDR3nt: TGTGCCAGCAAAGAGGGCAGGATCTATGGCTACACCTTC
v_gene: TRBV6-1
j_gene: TRBJ1-2
d_gene: NA
abundance: NA

CDR3aa: CASSFSYEQYF
CDR3nt: TGTGCCAGTTCGTTCTCCTACGAGCAGTACTTC
v_gene: TRBV27
j_gene: TRBJ2-7
d_gene: NA
abundance: NA

CDR3aa: CASSPTGHEQYF
CDR3nt: TGTGCCAGCAGTCCGACAGGGCACGAGCAGTACTTC
v_gene: TRBV9
j_gene: TRBJ2-7
d_gene: TRBD1
abundance: NA

CDR3aa: CASSLDQGFYEQYF
CDR3nt: TGTGCCAGCAGCTTAGATCAGGGTTTCTACGAGCAGTACTTC
v_gene: TRBV11-2
j_gene: TRBJ2-7
d_gene: NA
abundance: NA

CDR3aa: CASSYSKLRGELFF
CDR3nt: TGTGCCAGCAGTTACTCGAAATTGCGCGGGGAGCTGTTTTTT
v_gene: TRBV6-5
j_gene: TRBJ2-2
d_gene: NA
abundance: NA

CDR3aa: CASSLPGQGAYEQYF
CDR3nt: TGTGCCAGCAGCTTACCGGGACAGGGCGCCTACGAGCAGTACTTC
v_gene: TRBV5-4
j_gene: TRBJ2-7
d_gene: TRBD1
abundance: NA